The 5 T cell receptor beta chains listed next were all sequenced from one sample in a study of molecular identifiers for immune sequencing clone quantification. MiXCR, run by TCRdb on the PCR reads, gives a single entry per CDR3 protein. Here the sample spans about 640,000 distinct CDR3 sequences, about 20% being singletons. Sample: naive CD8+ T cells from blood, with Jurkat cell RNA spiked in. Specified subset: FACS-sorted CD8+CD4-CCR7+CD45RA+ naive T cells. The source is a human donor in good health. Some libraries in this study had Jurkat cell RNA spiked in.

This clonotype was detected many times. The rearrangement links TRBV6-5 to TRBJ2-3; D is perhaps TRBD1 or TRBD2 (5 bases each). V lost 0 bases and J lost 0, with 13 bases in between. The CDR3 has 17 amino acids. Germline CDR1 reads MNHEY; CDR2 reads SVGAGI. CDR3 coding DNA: TGTGCCAGCAGTTACTCCCCAGGGAGCGTGAGCACAGATACGCAGTATTTT. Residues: CASSYSPGSVSTDTQYF.

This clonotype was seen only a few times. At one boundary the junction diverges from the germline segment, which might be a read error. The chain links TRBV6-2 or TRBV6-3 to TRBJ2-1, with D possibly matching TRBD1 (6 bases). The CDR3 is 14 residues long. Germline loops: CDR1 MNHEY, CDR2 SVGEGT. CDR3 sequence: CASSPAGVGYEQSF. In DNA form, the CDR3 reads TGTGCCAGCAGTCCCGCAGGGGTCGGATATGAGCAGTCCTTC.

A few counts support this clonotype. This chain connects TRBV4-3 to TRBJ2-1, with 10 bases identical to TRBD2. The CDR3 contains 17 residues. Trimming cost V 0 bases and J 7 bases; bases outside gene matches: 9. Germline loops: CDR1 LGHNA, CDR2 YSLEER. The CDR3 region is CASSQEMLLAGLNEQFF. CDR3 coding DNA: TGCGCCAGCAGCCAAGAAATGTTACTAGCGGGACTGAATGAGCAGTTCTTC.

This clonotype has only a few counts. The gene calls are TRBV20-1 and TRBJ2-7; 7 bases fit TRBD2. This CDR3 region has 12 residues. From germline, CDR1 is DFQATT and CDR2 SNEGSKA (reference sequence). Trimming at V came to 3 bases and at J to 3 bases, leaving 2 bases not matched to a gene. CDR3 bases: TGCAGTGCTAGCCGGGGGGTCTACGAGCAGTACTTC. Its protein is CSASRGVYEQYF.

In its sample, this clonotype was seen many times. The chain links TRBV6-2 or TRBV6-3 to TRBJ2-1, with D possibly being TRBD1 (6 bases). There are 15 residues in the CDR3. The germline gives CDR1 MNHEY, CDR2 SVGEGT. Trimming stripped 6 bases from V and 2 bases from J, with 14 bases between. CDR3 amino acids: CASRQGPKTYNEQFF. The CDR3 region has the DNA TGTGCCAGCAGACAGGGTCCCAAAACCTACAATGAGCAGTTCTTC.